This T cell receptor (beta chain) was obtained from a study of CD8 T cells in Susac syndrome (dated by TCRdb to about 2019). For context, the study as a whole: The study used repertoire sequencing to test whether antigen drove CD8+ T cell activation and differentiation in Susac syndrome. The clonality of the CD8+ T cell repertoire was compared across approximately 11 healthy donors, around 14 Susac syndrome patients and around 16 multiple sclerosis patients.

On this clonotype: It lacks a known antigen. Base qualities are not at hand, and no much larger clone is one base apart.

RNA was extracted using the RNeasy kit, and 0.5 to 1 microgram was reverse transcribed with random hexamers. The immunoSEQ multiplex PCR assay, covering 54 Vbeta and 13 Jbeta segments, was used to amplify TCR beta CDR3 regions. To correct PCR amplification bias, a synthetic template baseline was used for both primer optimization and computational correction. The source study handled its data this way. Only productive sequences were kept, with reads annotated to V, D and J genes according to IMGT and analyzed in immunoSEQ Analyzer. Clonality was calculated as one minus the Shannon entropy normalized by log2 of the number of productive unique sequences. For each patient and control, public and private clones were evaluated within the 100 most prevalent clones. A clone was defined as Susac-specific if it was absent from the healthy and MS cohorts, from about 1,100 published viral clones and from other ImmuneACCESS disease sequences. The public sequencing data were trimmed at Q25 with fastp and processed into clonotypes with MiXCR by TCRdb, which kept only in-frame beta chains. CDR3 protein sequences are deduplicated, and each keeps its most common genes and DNA. The V and J calls were not made by the authors but by TCRdb's processing. This sample has fewer than 200,000 distinct CDR3 sequences in its table, and 90% to 95% of those were observed once. The ten largest clones take up around 0.15% of the sample.

The investigation overall reported the following: The number of individuals in the TCR sequencing and HLA analysis was acknowledged as relatively small.

Peripheral blood CD8+ and CD4+ T cells from healthy donors, Susac syndrome patients and multiple sclerosis patients were profiled using high-throughput TCR beta sequencing. Multiple sclerosis controls were treatment-naive patients with stable or active relapsing-remitting disease fulfilling revised McDonald criteria. Bulk CD8+ and CD4+ T cells were purified by magnetic negative isolation, whereas CD8+ TEMRA cells were enriched by FACS. Blood was drawn into EDTA tubes, processed within 24 hours, and PBMCs were isolated by density gradient centrifugation. PBMCs intended for TCR sequencing were frozen in liquid nitrogen and were later thawed in a 37 degrees C water bath. A purity of at least 90% was achieved for sorted or isolated CD4+, CD8+ and CD8+ TEMRA cells. Reading the germline V gene gives CDR1 MGHRA and CDR2 YSYEKL. The junction shows trimming of 1 base on V and 5 bases on J, plus 13 bases between the germline ends. Its CDR3 holds 15 amino acids, cysteine through phenylalanine. The CDR3 DNA has 45 bases and is translated from base 1.

The clonotype comes from a human donor with multiple sclerosis. The sequence links TRBV4-1 to TRBJ2-3; the D segment cannot be called with confidence. Material: CD8+ T cells from PBMCs. For the CDR3, the sequence is CASSQVPAPGDTQYF. The bases read TGCGCCAGCAGCCAAGTTCCGGCGCCGGGAGATACGCAGTATTTT.